This entry lists 2 T cell receptor beta chains sequenced from one sample in a study of blood T cell repertoires in COVID-19. The protocol was immunoSEQ multiplex PCR, while the TCRdb copy is restricted to in-frame clones and leaves out a portion. The table lists 200,000 to 250,000 clones, under 90% of them singletons. The sequencing input was PBMCs or T cells enriched from blood (not recorded which). These receptors were obtained from an older woman who had recovered from COVID-19.

This clone was seen more than once but under ten times. This chain connects TRBV3-1 (or the pseudogene TRBV3-2) to TRBJ1-4, with TRBD1 matching over 10 bases. V trimming: 6 bases; J trimming: 3 bases; junction bases outside the gene matches: 4. The CDR3 sequence is 15 residues long. Per the germline V gene, CDR1 is LGHDT and CDR2 is YNNKEL (reference sequence). The CDR3, as DNA: TGTGCCAGCAGGGACGGGACAGGGGCTAATGAAAAACTGTTTTTT. It is translated as CASRDGTGANEKLFF.

The J gene is TRBJ1-1, the V gene TRBV19; D is undetermined. Germline CDR1 is LNHDA and CDR2 is SQIVND (reference sequence). This CDR3 comprises 15 residues. Trimming removed 3 bases from V and 2 bases from J, with 13 bases in between. This CDR3 reads CASSIQDLINTEAFF. CDR3 DNA sequence: TGTGCCAGTAGTATCCAGGACTTAATCAACACTGAAGCTTTCTTT.